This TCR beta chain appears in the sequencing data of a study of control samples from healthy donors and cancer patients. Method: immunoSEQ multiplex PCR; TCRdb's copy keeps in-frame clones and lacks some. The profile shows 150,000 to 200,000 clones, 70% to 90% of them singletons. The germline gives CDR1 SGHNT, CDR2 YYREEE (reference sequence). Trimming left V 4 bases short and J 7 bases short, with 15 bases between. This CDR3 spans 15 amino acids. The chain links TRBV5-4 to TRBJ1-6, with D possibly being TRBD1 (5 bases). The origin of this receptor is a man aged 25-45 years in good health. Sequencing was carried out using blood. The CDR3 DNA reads TGTGCCAGCAGCCTAGCCGGGACTCTAAATTCACCCCTCCACTTT. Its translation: CASSLAGTLNSPLHF.